A selection of T cell receptor beta chains follows, all from one sample in a study of blood T cell repertoires in COVID-19. Method: immunoSEQ multiplex PCR; TCRdb's copy keeps in-frame clones and lacks some. The sample shows over 400,000 clones, about 89% of them seen only once. The sample consisted of peripheral blood. These receptors all come from a woman aged 50 to 65 with COVID-19, enrolled during active disease. The CDR3 runs from the conserved cysteine through the conserved F or W. Fields, in order: clone size, V gene, J gene, D gene, CDR3 protein, CDR3 DNA. A D gene is named only where the DNA matches it firmly. Not all rows give a size; the values are once, few, many and, for expanded clones, a class.

-	TRBV19	TRBJ2-3	-	CASSTGQSPTDTQYF	TGTGCCAGTAGTACCGGACAGTCCCCCACAGATACGCAGTATTTT
-	TRBV2	TRBJ2-3	TRBD2	CASSDPRGGGTDTQYF	TGTGCCAGCAGTGATCCGCGGGGGGGCGGCACAGATACGCAGTATTTT
-	TRBV30	TRBJ2-5	TRBD1	CAWSPSRGRETQYF	TGTGCCTGGAGTCCCTCCAGGGGGAGAGAGACCCAGTACTTC
once	TRBV18	TRBJ2-7	-	CASSPPAGAYEQYF	TGTGCCAGCTCACCACCGGCAGGGGCCTACGAGCAGTACTTC
-	TRBV18	TRBJ1-1	TRBD1	CASSPGQGVSEAFF	TGTGCCAGCTCCCCGGGACAGGGGGTTTCTGAAGCTTTCTTT
once	TRBV12-3/TRBV12-4	TRBJ2-5	TRBD1	CASSDRGRETQYF	TGTGCCAGCAGTGACAGGGGGCGGGAGACCCAGTACTTC
-	TRBV6-4	TRBJ1-1	TRBD1	CASSDVVPQGVSDTEAFF	TGTGCCAGCAGTGACGTAGTGCCGCAGGGGGTCTCGGACACTGAAGCTTTCTTT
once	TRBV5-6	TRBJ1-1	-	CASSLGAGTEAFF	TGTGCCAGCAGCTTGGGGGCTGGGACTGAAGCTTTCTTT
-	TRBV15	TRBJ2-1	TRBD2	CATSRRTSGASYNEQFF	TGTGCCACCAGCAGACGGACTAGCGGGGCCTCCTACAATGAGCAGTTCTTC
-	TRBV28	TRBJ1-1	-	CASSFIQGNTEAFF	TGTGCCAGCAGTTTCATACAGGGGAACACTGAAGCTTTCTTT
-	TRBV13	TRBJ2-7	TRBD1	CASSTGTGDYEQYF	TGTGCCAGCAGCACCGGGACAGGGGACTACGAGCAGTACTTC
once	TRBV29-1	TRBJ2-6	-	CSVDDGAGGANVLTF	TGCAGCGTTGATGACGGAGCGGGTGGGGCCAACGTCCTGACTTTC
-	TRBV27	TRBJ1-3	-	CASRTSRVGSGNTIYF	TGTGCCAGCAGGACTAGCAGGGTGGGCTCAGGAAACACCATATATTTT
once	TRBV27	TRBJ2-1	-	CASSIQVGHNEQFF	TGTGCCAGCAGTATACAGGTCGGACACAATGAGCAGTTCTTC
-	TRBV2	TRBJ1-2	-	CASRLRTEVYGYTF	TGTGCCAGCAGACTTCGGACGGAGGTTTATGGCTACACCTTC
once	TRBV6-6	TRBJ1-1	TRBD1	CASSPDRGHGGNTEAFF	TGTGCCAGCAGTCCCGACAGGGGACATGGGGGGAACACTGAAGCTTTCTTT
-	TRBV6-5	TRBJ1-1	-	CASMRVGIRPEAFF	TGTGCCAGCATGAGGGTGGGGATCCGCCCTGAAGCTTTCTTT
-	TRBV28	TRBJ1-6	-	CASSLTGSSYNSPLHF	TGTGCCAGCAGTTTAACAGGGAGCTCCTATAATTCACCCCTCCACTTT
-	TRBV11-2	TRBJ1-1	TRBD1	CASSLEGGQGYRAFF	TGTGCCAGCAGCTTAGAGGGGGGACAGGGTTATCGAGCTTTCTTT
-	TRBV12-3/TRBV12-4	TRBJ1-1	-	CASSPVRGAFF	TGTGCCAGCAGCCCGGTAAGGGGAGCTTTCTTT
-	TRBV12-3/TRBV12-4	TRBJ1-2	-	CASSPIRQSYTF	TGTGCCAGCAGCCCTATAAGACAGAGCTACACCTTC
-	TRBV9	TRBJ2-2	-	CASSAQGSANTGELFF	TGTGCCAGCAGCGCGCAGGGGTCAGCGAACACCGGGGAGCTGTTTTTT
-	TRBV19	TRBJ2-7	-	CASSRITVGAGYEQYF	TGTGCCAGTAGTCGAATTACGGTAGGGGCCGGATACGAGCAGTACTTC
-	TRBV5-1	TRBJ2-2	-	CASSLDRVTNTGELFF	TGCGCCAGCAGCTTGGACAGGGTGACAAACACCGGGGAGCTGTTTTTT
few	TRBV19	TRBJ1-1	-	CASSSQGNTEAFF	TGTGCCAGTAGTTCACAGGGGAACACTGAAGCTTTCTTT
-	TRBV14	TRBJ2-1	-	CASSTQGSSYNEQFF	TGTGCCAGCAGCACTCAGGGTAGCTCCTACAATGAGCAGTTCTTC
few	TRBV9	TRBJ1-5	-	CASSPDSSYQPQHF	TGTGCCAGCAGCCCCGACAGTTCCTATCAGCCCCAGCATTTT
-	TRBV3-1/TRBV3-2	TRBJ2-3	-	CASSPWNSPTDTQYF	TGTGCCAGCAGCCCCTGGAACAGTCCCACAGATACGCAGTATTTT
-	TRBV11-3	TRBJ2-2	TRBD2	CASSARLAGGTGELFF	TGTGCCAGCAGCGCTAGACTAGCGGGGGGCACCGGGGAGCTGTTTTTT
-	TRBV9	TRBJ1-3	-	CASSVGGNLLSGNTIYF	TGTGCCAGCAGCGTAGGAGGGAACCTACTCTCTGGAAACACCATATATTTT
-	TRBV20-1	TRBJ2-7	-	CSAGHLYEQYF	TGCAGTGCTGGACACCTCTACGAGCAGTACTTC
once	TRBV14	TRBJ2-7	-	CASSPVRGYNRTTYEQYF	TGTGCCAGCAGCCCAGTCAGAGGTTACAATAGGACTACCTACGAGCAGTACTTC
few	TRBV2	TRBJ1-2	TRBD1	CARGRQGGLKLRDGYTF	TGTGCCAGAGGGAGACAGGGGGGACTGAAGCTGCGGGATGGCTACACCTTC
-	TRBV4-2	TRBJ1-2	-	CASSQGPISSGGYTF	TGTGCCAGCAGCCAAGGACCAATTTCCTCAGGAGGCTACACCTTC
-	TRBV24-1	TRBJ1-3	-	CATSRRNSGNTIYF	TGTGCCACCAGTAGGCGGAACTCTGGAAACACCATATATTTT
-	TRBV30	TRBJ2-7	TRBD1	CAWSVQGTGGGEQYF	TGTGCCTGGAGTGTACAAGGGACAGGGGGCGGCGAGCAGTACTTC
-	TRBV18	TRBJ2-1	TRBD1	CASSPPGQVLNEQFF	TGTGCCAGCTCACCACCGGGACAGGTATTGAATGAGCAGTTCTTC
-	TRBV30	TRBJ1-1	-	CAWSVQEKAFF	TGTGCCTGGAGTGTACAGGAGAAAGCTTTCTTT
-	TRBV20-1	TRBJ1-1	TRBD1	CSASPGQEDEAFF	TGCAGTGCTAGTCCGGGACAGGAGGATGAAGCTTTCTTT
-	TRBV5-1	TRBJ2-7	-	CASSLATNAREQYF	TGCGCCAGCAGCTTGGCCACGAACGCGCGGGAGCAGTACTTC
-	TRBV2	TRBJ2-5	-	CASTSDGGRQETQYF	TGTGCCAGCACCTCGGACGGGGGAAGACAAGAGACCCAGTACTTC
-	TRBV25-1	TRBJ2-6	TRBD1	CASRAGTGISGANVLTF	TGTGCCAGCAGAGCCGGGACAGGGATCTCTGGGGCCAACGTCCTGACTTTC
-	TRBV12-3/TRBV12-4	TRBJ1-1	TRBD1	CASSQGVNTEAFF	TGTGCCAGCAGTCAGGGGGTGAACACTGAAGCTTTCTTT
-	TRBV19	TRBJ2-7	-	CASSIESGYSYEQYF	TGTGCCAGTAGTATAGAGAGCGGTTACTCCTACGAGCAGTACTTC
once	TRBV11-2	TRBJ2-7	TRBD1	CASRYPWGRGMEQYF	TGTGCCAGCAGGTACCCGTGGGGCAGGGGGATGGAGCAGTACTTC
once	TRBV6-5	TRBJ1-4	-	CASRGYNEKLFF	TGTGCCAGCCGGGGGTATAATGAAAAACTGTTTTTT
-	TRBV6-5	TRBJ1-4	-	CASSYGAPATNEKLFF	TGTGCCAGCAGTTACGGGGCTCCAGCAACTAATGAAAAACTGTTTTTT
-	TRBV9	TRBJ2-1	TRBD1	CASRGRDRDSNEQFF	TGTGCCAGCAGGGGCCGGGACAGGGATTCCAATGAGCAGTTCTTC
-	TRBV28	TRBJ2-5	TRBD2	CASSLAGRGETQYF	TGTGCCAGCAGTCTAGCGGGGAGGGGGGAGACCCAGTACTTC
-	TRBV6-6	TRBJ2-2	-	CASGGKDSYTGELFF	TGTGCCAGCGGAGGAAAGGACTCTTACACCGGGGAGCTGTTTTTT
-	TRBV19	TRBJ1-4	TRBD1	CASSTPTRGQTATNEKLFF	TGTGCCAGTAGCACGCCCACGAGGGGACAGACCGCAACTAATGAAAAACTGTTTTTT
-	TRBV4-1	TRBJ1-4	TRBD1	CASRPLTGGNEGMKKLFF	TGCGCCAGCAGGCCACTTACAGGGGGCAATGAAGGCATGAAAAAACTGTTTTTT
-	TRBV3-1/TRBV3-2	TRBJ2-1	TRBD2	CASSQTSGAYNEQFF	TGTGCCAGCAGTCAGACTAGCGGAGCTTACAATGAGCAGTTCTTC
-	TRBV30	TRBJ1-1	-	CAWSGQFDTEAFF	TGTGCCTGGAGTGGACAGTTTGACACTGAAGCTTTCTTT
-	TRBV19	TRBJ2-1	TRBD1	CASRGQVEYNEQFF	TGTGCCAGCCGCGGACAGGTGGAATACAATGAGCAGTTCTTC
-	TRBV5-4	TRBJ2-7	-	CASSRGLEQYF	TGTGCCAGCAGTCGGGGACTCGAGCAGTACTTC
once	TRBV2	TRBJ1-5	TRBD1	CASSQGQESNQPQHF	TGTGCCAGCAGTCAGGGACAGGAGAGCAATCAGCCCCAGCATTTT
-	TRBV5-5	TRBJ2-2	-	CASSELVNTGELFF	TGTGCCAGCAGCGAGTTAGTGAACACCGGGGAGCTGTTTTTT
-	TRBV30	TRBJ1-1	-	CAHRPPRTSRTEAFF	TGTGCACACCGTCCACCTCGAACAAGTCGCACTGAAGCTTTCTTT
-	TRBV2	TRBJ2-7	-	CASSEAQGSYEQYF	TGTGCCAGCAGTGAGGCACAGGGAAGCTACGAGCAGTACTTC